A single sample gave rise to the 8 T cell receptor beta chains below, sequenced in a study of T cell changes during pregnancy in multiple sclerosis. TCRdb keeps only in-frame clones here, not all; method: immunoSEQ multiplex PCR. Of 65,000 to 80,000 clones listed, around 94% were seen once; the top ten hold roughly 0.22%. The sample was CD4+ T cells from peripheral blood mononuclear cells, taken before pregnancy. Receptors originate from a female donor with multiple sclerosis, enrolled in a pregnancy study.

V is TRBV5-4 and J is TRBJ2-1, with D perhaps TRBD1 (5 bases). Germline CDR1 and CDR2: SGHNT and YYREEE (reference sequence). Trimming pared 4 bases from V and 3 bases from J, leaving 14 bases between. The CDR3 sequence is 15 residues long. CDR3 sequence: CASSNADSHYNEQFF. The CDR3 DNA is TGTGCCAGCAGCAACGCCGACAGTCACTACAATGAGCAGTTCTTC.

The genes are TRBV28 and TRBJ2-3, with D perhaps matching TRBD2 (7 bases). Trimming took off 8 bases at V and 2 bases at J, with 14 bases between the two ends. The CDR3 is 14 amino acids. Germline CDR1 MDHEN, CDR2 SYDVKM. CDR3 in DNA: TGTGCCAGCTCGGGGGGCGGAGCCACAGATACGCAGTATTTT. This encodes CASSGGGATDTQYF.

This chain links TRBV5-1 with TRBJ1-1, with D unresolved. Germline V gives CDR1 SGHRS, CDR2 YFSETQ. The CDR3 has 13 amino acids. With 4 bases removed from V and 4 bases from J, the gap between germline ends came to 11 bases. CDR3 DNA: TGCGCCAGCAGCGGAGGAGTCGGCACTGAAGCTTTCTTT. Amino acids: CASSGGVGTEAFF.

The V call is TRBV7-8, the J call TRBJ1-2; the D is unclear. V lost 1 base and J lost 0, with 6 bases in between. CDR1 and CDR2 from the germline V gene are SGHVS and FQNEAQ. The CDR3 is made up of 14 amino acids. The CDR3 loop reads CASSLEGANYGYTF. The CDR3 DNA reads TGTGCCAGCAGCTTAGAGGGAGCTAACTATGGCTACACCTTC.

The CDR3 nucleotides are TGTGCCACCAGACGGTCAGGGGGTGGAAACACCATATATTTT. As protein: CATRRSGGGNTIYF. This chain links TRBV15 with TRBJ1-3; 7 nucleotides align to TRBD1. Looked up from germline, CDR1 is LNHNV and CDR2 is YYDKDF (reference sequence). The trim removed 6 bases at V and 3 bases at J, leaving 5 bases unmatched. The CDR3 runs 14 residues.

The V and J genes are TRBV5-1 and TRBJ1-1; 8 nucleotides agree with TRBD1. The germline V gene encodes CDR1 SGHRS and CDR2 YFSETQ. The CDR3 covers 13 residues. J lost 3 bases, V lost 4 bases, and 2 bases had no gene match. The CDR3 loop reads CASSPTGDTEAFF. The CDR3 DNA follows: TGCGCCAGCAGCCCGACAGGGGACACTGAAGCTTTCTTT.

The V gene is TRBV7-3, the J gene TRBJ2-1, with TRBD2 matching over 11 bases. CDR3 length: 19 amino acids. The germline gives CDR1 SGHTA, CDR2 FQGTGA. Trimming removed 1 base from V and 2 bases from J; junction bases left unmatched: 10. Written as DNA, the CDR3 is TGTGCCAGCAGCTTAAGGGGGACTAGCGGAGCTCTTCCCTACAATGAGCAGTTCTTC. This translates into CASSLRGTSGALPYNEQFF.

The chain recombines TRBV7-2 with TRBJ2-3; D is perhaps TRBD2 (6 bases). The CDR3 runs 16 residues. Trimming pared 3 bases from V and 4 bases from J, leaving 17 bases between. Looked up from germline, CDR1 is SGHTA and CDR2 is FQGNSA. As DNA, the CDR3 is TGTGCCAGCAGCTTCGGTAGCGGAGGGGTTCCAGATACGCAGTATTTT. Translation: CASSFGSGGVPDTQYF.